Listed below are T cell receptor beta chains from one sample, sequenced in a study of cytomegalovirus exposure and HLA in healthy donors. Assay used: immunoSEQ multiplex PCR; TCRdb lists only in-frame clones, some missing. The sample includes 100,000 to 150,000 clones, under 90% of them seen just once. The material sequenced was PBMCs. The receptor source for this set is a man younger than 30 in good health and CMV-seronegative. Both conserved end residues are part of each CDR3. Fields, in order: D gene, J gene, clone size, V gene, CDR3 DNA, CDR3 protein. D genes are given only for firm matches. Where a row states a size, it is once, few, many or the class of an expanded clone; other rows omit it.

-	TRBJ2-7	-	TRBV27	TGTGCCAGCAGTAGCGCAGGGCCTACCTACGAGCAGTACTTC	CASSSAGPTYEQYF
TRBD1	TRBJ2-7	-	TRBV4-3	TGCGCCAGCAGCCTAGGGACAGGCCGCTCCTACGAGCAGTACTTC	CASSLGTGRSYEQYF
-	TRBJ1-1	-	TRBV4-3	TGCGCCAGCAGCCAACGGGCCAGGGGAGACACTGAAGCTTTCTTT	CASSQRARGDTEAFF
TRBD1	TRBJ1-5	once	TRBV9	TGTGCCAGCAGCCCCGGGACAGGGGGCAATCAGCCCCAGCATTTT	CASSPGTGGNQPQHF
-	TRBJ1-5	-	TRBV2	TGTGCCAGCAGGGGACTCCTTAGCAATCAGCCCCAGCATTTT	CASRGLLSNQPQHF
-	TRBJ1-4	-	TRBV5-1	TGCGCCAGCAGCTTGGGACGCGAACTAATCGCAACTAATGAAAAACTGTTTTTT	CASSLGRELIATNEKLFF
TRBD1	TRBJ2-3	-	TRBV7-8	TGTGCCACCCTAGGGGGCTCTAGCACAGATACGCAGTATTTT	CATLGGSSTDTQYF
-	TRBJ2-7	-	TRBV18	TGTGCCAGCTCACCGAGAGTACCCTACGAGCAGTACTTC	CASSPRVPYEQYF
TRBD1	TRBJ1-6	-	TRBV19	TGTGCCAGTAGTATCTTGCTGCTTGGACAGGGGGGCAATTCACCCCTCCACTTT	CASSILLLGQGGNSPLHF
-	TRBJ1-6	-	TRBV19	TGTGCCAGTAGTATAGACCCCAGGGCAAATTCACCCCTCCACTTT	CASSIDPRANSPLHF
-	TRBJ2-3	few	TRBV5-8	TGTGCCAGTCAGGGCCTAAGCACAGATACGCAGTATTTT	CASQGLSTDTQYF
-	TRBJ2-3	-	TRBV5-1	TGCGCCAGCAGCGTGATGCAGGGCACAGATACGCAGTATTTT	CASSVMQGTDTQYF
-	TRBJ1-2	-	TRBV5-6	TGTGCCAGCACGCCCGTGGGGGGTTACTATGGCTACACCTTC	CASTPVGGYYGYTF
TRBD1	TRBJ2-7	-	TRBV5-1	TGCGCCAGCAGGGCGCCCGGGACAGGGACCCTCGAGCAGTACTTC	CASRAPGTGTLEQYF
-	TRBJ1-5	-	TRBV6-5	TGTGCCAGCAGTTTTCCTAATCAGCCCCAGCATTTT	CASSFPNQPQHF
TRBD1	TRBJ1-5	-	TRBV18	TGTGCCAGCTCACTGGGACAGGGGGAGAATCAGCCCCAGCATTTT	CASSLGQGENQPQHF
-	TRBJ1-1	-	TRBV5-1	TGCGCCAGCAGCTCGGGGGTGAGAGGGTACACTGAAGCTTTCTTT	CASSSGVRGYTEAFF
-	TRBJ1-2	-	TRBV10-3	TGTGCCATCAGTGAGCCGGGAGGCTACACCTTC	CAISEPGGYTF
TRBD2	TRBJ2-3	-	TRBV27	TGTGCCAGCAGTTTTGGGGGGACTAGCGGGGAAGATACGCAGTATTTT	CASSFGGTSGEDTQYF
TRBD1	TRBJ1-1	-	TRBV7-9	TGTGCCAGCAGCGTACAGGGGCACACTGAAGCTTTCTTT	CASSVQGHTEAFF
-	TRBJ2-5	-	TRBV9	TGTGCCAGCAGTACATCATATTCGGGTCGAGAGACCCAGTACTTC	CASSTSYSGRETQYF
-	TRBJ1-2	-	TRBV6-5	TGTGCCAGCAGCTCAGACAGTTATGGCTACACCTTC	CASSSDSYGYTF